The TCR beta chain under discussion was sequenced for a study of glioma-infiltrating T cells after dendritic cell vaccination. Study details: Dendritic cell vaccine was injected intradermally three times, biweekly.

Here immunoSEQ multiplex PCR was the method, and the copy in TCRdb shows in-frame clones only, minus some. The sample has about 92,000 clones, under 90% seen once. Trimming removed 5 bases from V and 10 bases from J, with 15 bases in between. The V gene's germline CDR1 is SSHAT and CDR2 FNYEAQ (reference sequence). The CDR3 is 13 residues long. The receptor comes from a human donor with glioblastoma. The chain uses TRBV7-7 and TRBJ2-1, with D maybe TRBD2 (5 bases). The specimen was blood, collected before dendritic cell vaccination. In DNA form, the CDR3 reads TGTGCCAGCAGCCCCAGCCTAGCCAGCGAGCAGTTCTTC. Amino acids: CASSPSLASEQFF. Supplemented by reference TRBV7-7 and TRBJ2-1, the full variable domain reads GAGVSQSPRYKVTKRGQDVTLRCDPISSHATLYWYQQALGQGPEFLTYFNYEAQPDKSGLPSDRFSAERPEGSISTLTIQRTEQRDSAMYRCASSPSLASEQFFGPGTRLTVL.